Presented here are 7 T cell receptor beta chains from one specimen sequenced in a study of cytomegalovirus exposure and HLA in healthy donors. PCR amplification relied on 60 Vbeta primers (plus 13 Jbeta primers). Method: immunoSEQ multiplex PCR; TCRdb's copy keeps in-frame clones and lacks some. This sample's table reports 130,000 to 150,000 clones. Sequenced: PBMCs. Source of these receptors: a woman in her forties or fifties in good health and CMV-seronegative.

In DNA form, the CDR3 reads TGCGCCAGCAGCTTGGGGTCGGGGGGGCGGACTGGGGCCAACGTCCTGACTTTC. Translating gives CASSLGSGGRTGANVLTF. This chain uses TRBV5-1 with TRBJ2-6; 8 nucleotides align to TRBD2. Germline V gene sequence: CDR1 SGHRS, CDR2 YFSETQ. This CDR3 is built from 18 residues. With V trimmed by 0 bases and J by 2 bases, 7 bases remained unmatched.

This chain uses TRBV4-2 with TRBJ2-7, with a tentative D call TRBD1 (7 bases). The CDR3 runs 15 residues. Trimming removed 4 bases at V and 0 bases at J, with 13 bases between. Per germline, CDR1 LGHNA and CDR2 YNFKEQ. The CDR3 spells CASSPQQGGSYEQYF. CDR3 nucleotides: TGTGCCAGCAGCCCCCAGCAGGGGGGCTCCTACGAGCAGTACTTC.

V usage is TRBV19 and J usage is TRBJ2-7; 8 bases are a match to TRBD1. From germline, CDR1 is LNHDA and CDR2 SQIVND (reference sequence). Losses at the gene ends were 5 bases for V and 1 base for J; bases not matched to a gene: 13. This CDR3 has 17 residues. The CDR3: CASSPTSTGVGSYEQYF. CDR3 DNA: TGTGCCAGTAGTCCCACATCGACAGGGGTCGGATCCTACGAGCAGTACTTC. The whole variable domain, filled in from reference TRBV19 and TRBJ2-7, reads DGGITQSPKYLFRKEGQNVTLSCEQNLNHDAMYWYRQDPGQGLRLIYYSQIVNDFQKGDIAEGYSVSREKKESFPLTVTSAQKNPTAFYLCASSPTSTGVGSYEQYFGPGTRLTVT.

This chain joins TRBV2 and TRBJ2-3; TRBD2 is a possible D gene (6 bases). Germline loops: CDR1 SNHLY, CDR2 FYNNEI. Trimming stripped 0 bases from V and 1 base from J, with 14 bases between. This CDR3 is 17 amino acids long. The DNA for the CDR3 is TGTGCCAGCAGTGAAGCGTTGGAGGGGTTCGGCACAGATACGCAGTATTTT. It is translated as CASSEALEGFGTDTQYF.

The J gene is TRBJ2-3, the V gene TRBV7-6; TRBD2 might be the D (5 bases). The CDR3 covers 18 residues. The V end was cut by 3 bases, the J end by 3 bases, with 22 bases between. Germline V gene sequence: CDR1 SGHVS, CDR2 FNYEAQ. CDR3 residues: CASSFGRGGEDGTDTQYF. The CDR3 region has the DNA TGTGCCAGCAGCTTCGGACGGGGTGGGGAAGATGGAACAGATACGCAGTATTTT.

V usage is TRBV9 and J usage is TRBJ2-7; 9 bases are a match to TRBD1. Germline-derived CDR1 and CDR2 are SGDLS and YYNGEE. This CDR3 is built from 18 residues. V trimming: 4 bases; J trimming: 3 bases; junction bases outside the gene matches: 17. The CDR3 spells CASSPGTGSSRGFYEQYF. The CDR3 nucleotides are TGTGCCAGCAGCCCCGGGACAGGGTCCTCCCGGGGATTCTACGAGCAGTACTTC.

Written as DNA, the CDR3 is TGCAGCGTTGAAGGGCTAGCGGGAGACAATGAGCAGTTCTTC. As protein: CSVEGLAGDNEQFF. The V call is TRBV29-1, the J call TRBJ2-1, with 10 bases that match TRBD2. J gave up 5 bases and V 1 base, and 2 bases lay outside the gene matches. The CDR3 contains 14 residues. Germline loops: CDR1 SQVTM, CDR2 ANQGSEA.